One and the same sample provided the 30 T cell receptor beta chains below, sequenced in a study of T cell repertoires in cytomegalovirus infection. TCRdb reprocessed the reads with MiXCR, giving one entry per CDR3 protein. The sample yields 300,000 or so distinct CDR3 sequences, approximately 8.9% seen once. Material: PBMCs. Receptors originate from a human donor in good health (CMV status not recorded). Some clones in this sample may be carry-over from other donors' samples.

This clonotype was observed a handful of times. The chain links TRBV28 to TRBJ1-4; 12 bases line up with TRBD1. Germline V CDR1 and CDR2: MDHEN, SYDVKM. With 4 bases clipped from V and 3 bases from J, the junction kept 6 bases outside the gene matches. The CDR3 runs 17 residues. CDR3 in amino acids: CASSSPGQGAANEKLFF. The CDR3, as DNA: TGTGCCAGCAGTTCCCCGGGACAGGGGGCTGCTAATGAAAAACTGTTTTTT.

This clonotype was recorded many times. The rearrangement joins TRBV5-1 to TRBJ2-1; D unclear. V lost 4 bases to trimming and J lost 7 bases, with 12 bases between them. Germline V CDR1 and CDR2: SGHRS, YFSETQ. The CDR3 has 13 residues. This CDR3 reads CASSTPSRNEQFF. CDR3 nucleotides: TGCGCCAGCAGCACCCCTTCGCGGAATGAGCAGTTCTTC. The full variable domain, its missing parts supplied by reference TRBV5-1 and TRBJ2-1, is KAGVTQTPRYLIKTRGQQVTLSCSPISGHRSVSWYQQTPGQGLQFLFEYFSETQRNKGNFPGRFSGRQFSNSRSEMNVSTLELGDSALYLCASSTPSRNEQFFGPGTRLTVL.

This clonotype was observed many times. The chain has TRBV7-2 and TRBJ2-3; possible D gene TRBD2, 7 bases. This CDR3 has 16 residues. The germline V and J ends were trimmed by 3 bases and 1 base, with 14 bases remaining between them. Per the germline V gene, CDR1 is SGHTA and CDR2 is FQGNSA. The chain's CDR3 is CASSFAGARGTDTQYF. Here the CDR3 DNA reads TGTGCCAGCAGCTTCGCGGGGGCGCGGGGCACAGATACGCAGTATTTT.

This clonotype was counted at least ten times. This sequence joins TRBV6-5 and TRBJ1-6; D is possibly TRBD1 (5 bases). Germline-derived CDR1 and CDR2 are MNHEY and SVGAGI. Between the trimmed V and J ends, which lost 2 bases and 0 bases, there was a span of 5 bases. The CDR3 is made up of 15 amino acids. The chain's CDR3 is CASSYGGSYNSPLHF. CDR3 DNA: TGTGCCAGCAGTTACGGGGGCTCCTATAATTCACCCCTCCACTTT.

The sample holds many counts of this clonotype. This rearrangement joins TRBV12-3 or TRBV12-4 to TRBJ2-2; maybe TRBD1 (7 bases). Trimming left V 5 bases short and J 0 bases short, with 10 bases between. The CDR3 runs to 15 residues. The DNA for the CDR3 is TGTGCCAGCAGTCTCAGGGGGGCGAACACCGGGGAGCTGTTTTTT. Its translation: CASSLRGANTGELFF.

This clonotype was seen many times. The chain couples TRBV7-6 to TRBJ1-1; no clear D gene. The CDR3 is made up of 13 amino acids. V was shortened by 3 bases and J by 1 base, with 6 bases between the two germline ends. Germline loops: CDR1 SGHVS, CDR2 FNYEAQ. CDR3 DNA: TGTGCCAGCAGCTTGGAGAAGAACACTGAAGCTTTCTTT. Encoded protein: CASSLEKNTEAFF.

This clonotype was counted a few times. The chain is built from TRBV7-9 and TRBJ2-3, with D unresolved. This CDR3 is built from 16 residues. Germline CDR1 and CDR2: SEHNR and FQNEAQ (reference sequence). The ends were cut back, 4 bases at V and 0 bases at J, with 14 bases in the middle. The CDR3 region is CASSSSTERSTDTQYF. The CDR3, as DNA: TGTGCCAGCAGCTCGTCGACGGAGAGAAGCACAGATACGCAGTATTTT.

The table lists this clonotype with many counts. V gene TRBV20-1 combines with J gene TRBJ2-1; D not certain. Trimming cost V 4 bases and J 6 bases, with 13 bases left between them. In germline, CDR1 is DFQATT, CDR2 SNEGSKA (reference sequence). CDR3 length equals 13 residues. This CDR3 is CSATRVSGNEQFF. CDR3 nucleotide sequence: TGCAGTGCTACAAGGGTTTCTGGCAATGAGCAGTTCTTC.

The rearrangement uses TRBV20-1 and TRBJ1-1; no clear D. V was pared by 5 bases and J by 0 bases, with 19 bases between. Germline loops: CDR1 DFQATT, CDR2 SNEGSKA (reference sequence). CDR3 length: 16 amino acids. CDR3 in DNA: TGCAGTGCTCCCCCCAGGAGGTATTATATGAACACTGAAGCTTTCTTT. It specifies CSAPPRRYYMNTEAFF.

This clonotype has ten or more counts. The rearrangement links TRBV18 to TRBJ2-5; a possible D gene is TRBD1 (6 bases). Trimming removed 3 bases from V and 2 bases from J, with 10 bases in between. The germline CDR1 and CDR2 sequences are KGHSH and LQKENI. This CDR3 is 14 amino acids long. The CDR3 DNA sequence: TGTGCCAGCTCACCGCGGACAGCGCAAGAGACCCAGTACTTC. As protein: CASSPRTAQETQYF.

This clonotype was observed at least ten times. The chain combines TRBV12-3 or TRBV12-4 with TRBJ1-1; no firm D call. V lost 3 bases to trimming and J lost 7 bases, with 6 bases between them. The CDR3 has 11 amino acids. CDR3 nucleotides: TGTGCCAGCAGTTTCGGCCTTGAAGCTTTCTTT. It translates to CASSFGLEAFF.

This clonotype was observed a handful of times. The chain links TRBV20-1 to TRBJ1-5; D uncertain. The CDR3 runs to 12 residues. CDR1 and CDR2 from the germline V gene are DFQATT and SNEGSKA (reference sequence). V gave up 1 base and J gave up 1 base, with 2 bases separating them. This CDR3 is CSARASNQPQHF. In DNA, the CDR3 is TGCAGTGCTAGAGCCAGCAATCAGCCCCAGCATTTT.

In this sample, this clonotype turned up many times. The rearrangement joins TRBV6-4 to TRBJ2-7; D tentatively reads TRBD1 or TRBD2 (5 bases each). The CDR3 loop spans 19 amino acids. The germline V gene has CDR1 MRHNA and CDR2 SNTAGT. V was cut by 2 bases and J by 6 bases, with 29 bases left in between. The CDR3 here is CASSDRQDKEEGSGCEQYF. The CDR3 DNA is TGTGCCAGCAGTGACCGCCAGGACAAAGAGGAAGGGTCGGGGTGCGAGCAGTACTTC.

This clonotype came up many times. This sequence joins TRBV28 and TRBJ2-2, with 7 bases fitting TRBD2. The CDR3 totals 17 residues. The V and J ends lost 5 bases and 7 bases, in that order; junction bases with no gene match: 16. In germline, CDR1 is MDHEN, CDR2 SYDVKM. The CDR3 is CASSPAVPGLRIGELFF. CDR3 nucleotides: TGTGCCAGCAGTCCCGCGGTGCCGGGACTAAGGATCGGGGAGCTGTTTTTT. The complete variable domain, with remaining parts taken from reference TRBV28 and TRBJ2-2, reads DVKVTQSSRYLVKRTGEKVFLECVQDMDHENMFWYRQDPGLGLRLIYFSYDVKMKEKGDIPEGYSVSREKKERFSLILESASTNQTSMYLCASSPAVPGLRIGELFFGEGSRLTVL.

This clonotype occurred a few times. This chain connects TRBV6-4 to TRBJ2-2, with D uncertain. V gave up 3 bases and J gave up 3 bases, with 5 bases separating them. The CDR3 loop spans 13 amino acids. CDR1 is MRHNA, CDR2 SNTAGT, per germline. The DNA of the CDR3 is TGTGCCAGCAGTGAGAGGCACACCGGGGAGCTGTTTTTT. It is translated as CASSERHTGELFF.

This clonotype was counted ten times or more. This sequence joins TRBV20-1 and TRBJ1-1, with no clear D. The CDR3 extends over 13 amino acids. V lost 1 base and J lost 7, with 13 bases in between. Germline V CDR1 and CDR2: DFQATT, SNEGSKA (reference sequence). The DNA of the CDR3 is TGCAGTGCTAGAGGGAGCCGGTTAAGTGAAGCTTTCTTT. As protein: CSARGSRLSEAFF.

The rearrangement uses TRBV2 and TRBJ1-1; D ambiguous. This CDR3 has 12 residues. Germline CDR1 SNHLY, CDR2 FYNNEI. The germline V and J ends were trimmed by 8 bases and 6 bases, with 13 bases remaining between them. CDR3: CASRLSVAEAFF. In DNA, the CDR3 is TGTGCCAGCCGCCTTTCTGTTGCTGAAGCTTTCTTT.

V usage is TRBV6-2 or TRBV6-3 and J usage is TRBJ2-3; 10 positions match TRBD1. The CDR3 spans 19 residues. Trimming at V came to 6 bases and at J to 3 bases, leaving 18 bases not matched to a gene. The germline V gene has CDR1 MNHEY and CDR2 SVGEGT. In nucleotides, the CDR3 is TGTGCCAGCAGCCCTTATCACTCACCGGGACAGGGGCGGACAGATACGCAGTATTTT. Translation: CASSPYHSPGQGRTDTQYF.

This clonotype was seen repeatedly, ten times or more. This sequence joins TRBV20-1 and TRBJ1-2; TRBD1 is a possible D gene (6 bases). Trimming shortened V by 5 bases and J by 8 bases, and 15 bases separated the two germline ends. The CDR3 consists of 12 residues. Germline CDR1 DFQATT, CDR2 SNEGSKA (reference sequence). CDR3 sequence (DNA): TGCAGTGCTCCCACAGGGAAGAGAGGCTACACCTTC. Its translation: CSAPTGKRGYTF.

This clonotype was picked up a small number of times. The chain employs TRBV9 and TRBJ1-1, with 9 bases that match TRBD1. Unmatched junction bases numbered 7, after V lost 1 base and J lost 6 bases. Looked up from germline, CDR1 is SGDLS and CDR2 is YYNGEE. The CDR3 covers 15 residues. For the CDR3, the DNA is TGTGCCAGCAGCGTAATAGGACAGGGGTCGTCTGAAGCTTTCTTT. It specifies CASSVIGQGSSEAFF.

The chain uses TRBV13 and TRBJ2-3, with unresolved D. This CDR3 has 15 residues. Trimming pared 5 bases from V and 0 bases from J, leaving 12 bases between. Germline CDR1 and CDR2: PRHDT and FYEKMQ (reference sequence). CDR3 nucleotide sequence: TGTGCCAGCAGCGTCCTCTGGCTTAGCACAGATACGCAGTATTTT. Protein sequence: CASSVLWLSTDTQYF. Full variable domain (remainder filled in from reference TRBV13 and TRBJ2-3): AAGVIQSPRHLIKEKRETATLKCYPIPRHDTVYWYQQGPGQDPQFLISFYEKMQSDKGSIPDRFSAQQFSDYHSELNMSSLELGDSALYFCASSVLWLSTDTQYFGPGTRLTVL.

Ten or more counts support this clonotype. The rearrangement links TRBV25-1 to TRBJ2-3; TRBD2 might be the D (5 bases). CDR1 is MGHDK and CDR2 is SYGVNS in the germline V gene. Trimming removed 3 bases at V and 2 bases at J, with 9 bases between. The CDR3 is 14 amino acids. The CDR3 DNA is TGTGCCAGCAGTGACCGGGGAAACACAGATACGCAGTATTTT. This sequence encodes CASSDRGNTDTQYF.

The chain recombines TRBV2 with TRBJ2-6, with D unresolved. The CDR3 loop spans 14 amino acids. CDR1 and CDR2 (germline): SNHLY, FYNNEI. Trimming cost V 9 bases and J 4 bases, with 13 bases left between them. CDR3 protein: CARALTSGANVLTF. The CDR3 DNA reads TGTGCCAGGGCCCTCACCTCCGGGGCCAACGTCCTGACTTTC.

This chain uses TRBV11-2 with TRBJ1-2, with no clear D. Germline lookup yields CDR1 SGHAT and CDR2 FQNNGV. CDR3 size: 14 residues. V was cut by 4 bases and J by 8 bases, with 17 bases left in between. CDR3 residues: CASSSLDTRAGYTF. The CDR3 DNA reads as TGTGCCAGCAGCTCCCTCGACACGCGCGCGGGCTACACCTTC.

This clonotype was detected many times. V gene TRBV15 combines with J gene TRBJ2-1; 8 bases agree with TRBD2. Unmatched junction bases numbered 4, after V lost 0 bases and J lost 0 bases. The CDR3 runs 17 residues. Germline assignment: CDR1 LNHNV and CDR2 YYDKDF (reference sequence). CDR3 in amino acids: CATSRDRGGGSYNEQFF. The DNA for the CDR3 is TGTGCCACCAGCAGAGATCGGGGGGGGGGCTCCTACAATGAGCAGTTCTTC.

Notes on this clonotype: A clone one base away is much larger, so this may be a read error. V and J are TRBV7-3 and TRBJ2-1, with TRBD1 identical over 7 bases. The CDR3 loop spans 15 amino acids. Per the germline V gene, CDR1 is SGHTA and CDR2 is FQGTGA. The DNA of the CDR3 is TGTGCCAACAGCTTAAATCCGGGGACAGAAGGTGAGCAGTTCTTC. This encodes CANSLNPGTEGEQFF.

This clonotype has more than one count but fewer than ten. This chain links TRBV29-1 with TRBJ2-1, with D perhaps TRBD1 or TRBD2 (5 bases each). CDR3 length: 12 amino acids. Trimming took 8 bases from V and 4 from J, leaving 12 bases between them. Germline V lookup: CDR1 SQVTM, CDR2 ANQGSEA. The CDR3 reads CSLGTVYNEQFF. CDR3 in DNA: TGCAGCCTAGGGACGGTTTACAATGAGCAGTTCTTC.

This clonotype was seen at least ten times. V gene TRBV28 combines with J gene TRBJ2-5; 8 positions match TRBD1. This CDR3 spans 15 amino acids. V trimming: 6 bases; J trimming: 2 bases; junction bases outside the gene matches: 8. CDR1 is MDHEN, CDR2 SYDVKM, per germline. The CDR3 DNA sequence: TGTGCCAGCAGAACTTCCGGGACAGGACAAGAGACCCAGTACTTC. Protein product: CASRTSGTGQETQYF. The full variable domain, with the rest looked up from reference TRBV28 and TRBJ2-5, is DVKVTQSSRYLVKRTGEKVFLECVQDMDHENMFWYRQDPGLGLRLIYFSYDVKMKEKGDIPEGYSVSREKKERFSLILESASTNQTSMYLCASRTSGTGQETQYFGPGTRLLVL.

The V and J genes are TRBV12-3 or TRBV12-4 and TRBJ2-1, with 13 bases matching TRBD2. The CDR3 is 14 residues long. J was trimmed by 10 bases and V by 4 bases; bases with no gene match: 4. The CDR3 bases are TGTGCCAGCAGTTCGGGACTAGCGGGGAGGGAGCAGTTCTTC. Its translation: CASSSGLAGREQFF.

This clonotype was seen repeatedly, ten times or more. V and J are TRBV12-3 or TRBV12-4 and TRBJ1-1; D not certain. The V gene lost 6 bases and the J gene lost 1 base, with 18 bases spanning the gap. This CDR3 contains 16 residues. This CDR3 reads CASRPRSGVSNTEAFF. Here the CDR3 DNA reads TGTGCCAGCAGGCCCAGAAGTGGTGTCTCGAACACTGAAGCTTTCTTT.